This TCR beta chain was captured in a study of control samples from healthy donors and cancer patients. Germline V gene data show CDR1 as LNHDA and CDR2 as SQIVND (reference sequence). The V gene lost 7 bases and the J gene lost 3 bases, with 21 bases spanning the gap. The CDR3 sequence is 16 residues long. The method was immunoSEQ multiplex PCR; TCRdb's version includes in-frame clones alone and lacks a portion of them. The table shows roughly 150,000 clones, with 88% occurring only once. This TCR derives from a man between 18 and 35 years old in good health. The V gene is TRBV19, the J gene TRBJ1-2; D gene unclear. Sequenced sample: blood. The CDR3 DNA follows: TGTGCCAGTAATCGTGCAAATTTCGGACGGGACTATGGCTACACCTTC. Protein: CASNRANFGRDYGYTF.